The present TCR beta chain was sequenced within a study of T cell repertoires in cytomegalovirus infection (dated by TCRdb to between 2018 and 2020). With respect to the entire study: Donor HLA type was relevant to the analysis, because carriage of CMV infection together with the matching HLA type was indicated by public TCR beta signatures.

Reads for this sample came from an Illumina HiSeq 1500. TCRdb took the public reads, trimmed them with fastp at Q25, ran MiXCR for clone calling and kept in-frame beta chains. Each entry merges the rows of one CDR3 protein and shows their most common DNA and genes. This sample comprises about 310,000 distinct CDR3 sequences, roughly 9.3% of them detected only once. Approximately 2.3% of the sample comes from the top ten. This clonotype has a count of ten or more. Its antigen is currently not known. There are no base qualities to consult, and no much larger clone falls within one base. Study-wide conclusions, independent of this receptor: Cumulative frequency of public TCR beta family members discriminated carriers of CMV infection plus the relevant HLA type in this cohort and an independent roughly 330-donor cohort. In the ex vivo response, HLA-C-restricted CMV-specific TCR beta clonotypes were dominant, and in two of eight donors the single most frequent clonotype came from this HLA-C-restricted group.

Reading the germline V gene gives CDR1 SNHLY and CDR2 FYNNEI. Including the terminal cysteine and phenylalanine, the CDR3 comprises 11 residues. Here the CDR3 DNA is all that survives: 33 bases in frame from base 1. The V and J ends are trimmed by 7 bases and 10 bases, leaving 12 bases between them. The chain couples TRBV2 to TRBJ2-3; the D gene identity is not certain. Sequences were obtained from PBMCs. This receptor was identified in a human donor in good health (CMV status not recorded). Some clones in this sample may be carry-over from other donors' samples. The nucleotides are TGTGCCAGCACCGACTTCCACGCGCAGTATTTT. It translates to CASTDFHAQYF.